Below, 11 T cell receptor beta chains from the same sample are listed, as sequenced in a study of cytomegalovirus exposure and HLA in healthy donors (dated by TCRdb to 2016 to 2017). The protocol used for the library was the immunoSEQ multiplex PCR assay. For the multiplex PCR, a mixture combining 60 forward primers for TCR Vbeta segments and 13 reverse primers for TCR Jbeta segments was used. Here the immuneACCESS table is served through TCRdb, limited to in-frame sequences with V and J called. Missing clones are a known gap in these copies; in checked studies unresolved V genes cover under half, and the rest lacks a known reason. The sample's clone listing holds 150,000 to 200,000 clones. The biggest ten clones account for less than 6.5% of the sample. The material sequenced was PBMCs. The receptor source for this set is a man younger than 40 in good health and CMV-seronegative.

J is TRBJ2-1 and V is TRBV11-3; 10 bases match TRBD2. The CDR3 sequence is 14 residues long. The germline V gene has CDR1 SGHNT and CDR2 YENEEA. The trim removed 6 bases at V and 8 bases at J, leaving 7 bases unmatched. CDR3 amino acids: CASRGGTSAYEQFF. In DNA form, the CDR3 reads TGTGCCAGCAGGGGCGGGACTAGCGCGTATGAGCAGTTCTTC.

The rearrangement links TRBV4-1 to TRBJ1-1; TRBD1 matches at 9 bases. Germline loops: CDR1 MGHRA, CDR2 YSYEKL. After removal of 1 base from V and 11 bases from J, the junction contained 17 bases not matched to a gene. The CDR3 is 17 amino acids. The CDR3 loop is CASSQVGTGGPIGGAFF. CDR3 nucleotides: TGCGCCAGCAGCCAAGTGGGAACAGGGGGCCCCATAGGGGGGGCTTTCTTT.

The J gene is TRBJ1-1, the V gene TRBV5-1; TRBD1 matches 9 bases. The CDR3 contains 15 residues. The ends lost 4 bases at V and 6 bases at J; junction bases unmatched: 10. The germline V gene has CDR1 SGHRS and CDR2 YFSETQ. CDR3 protein: CASSLPRTGAPEAFF. The CDR3 region has the DNA TGCGCCAGCAGCCTTCCCCGGACAGGGGCCCCTGAAGCTTTCTTT.

The genes are TRBV5-4 and TRBJ2-1; 7 bases match TRBD1. CDR3 length equals 14 residues. With V trimmed by 4 bases and J by 9 bases, 10 bases remained unmatched. Germline lookup yields CDR1 SGHNT and CDR2 YYREEE (reference sequence). CDR3 nucleotides: TGTGCCAGCAGCCTAGGGACAGCTAGGAGTGAGCAGTTCTTC. This gives the protein CASSLGTARSEQFF.

This chain connects TRBV9 to TRBJ1-1, with D tentatively TRBD1 (6 bases). Germline-derived CDR1 and CDR2 are SGDLS and YYNGEE. This CDR3 spans 14 amino acids. Between the trimmed V and J ends, which lost 0 bases and 4 bases, there was a span of 10 bases. The CDR3 reads CASSVGGGGTEAFF. For the CDR3, the DNA is TGTGCCAGCAGCGTAGGTGGGGGCGGCACTGAAGCTTTCTTT.

The CDR3 region is CASSLDGQGNTGELFF. The CDR3 region has the DNA TGTGCCAGCAGTTTAGACGGACAGGGGAACACCGGGGAGCTGTTTTTT. The chain links TRBV9 to TRBJ2-2; 8 nucleotides agree with TRBD1. Germline V CDR1 and CDR2: SGDLS, YYNGEE. Trimming removed 5 bases from V and 1 base from J; junction bases left unmatched: 7. This CDR3 region has 16 residues. The variable domain in full, with the rest retrieved from reference TRBV9 and TRBJ2-2, is DSGVTQTPKHLITATGQRVTLRCSPRSGDLSVYWYQQSLDQGLQFLIQYYNGEERAKGNILERFSAQQFPDLHSELNLSSLELGDSALYFCASSLDGQGNTGELFFGEGSRLTVL.

This chain connects TRBV11-1 to TRBJ2-7, with D perhaps matching TRBD1 (5 bases). With 0 bases removed from V and 3 bases from J, the gap between germline ends came to 9 bases. The germline CDR1 and CDR2 sequences are SGHAT and FQDESV (reference sequence). The CDR3 runs 14 residues. CDR3 amino acids: CASSLAETDYEQYF. As DNA, the CDR3 is TGTGCCAGCAGCTTAGCCGAGACAGACTACGAGCAGTACTTC.

The rearrangement links TRBV5-6 to TRBJ2-6; D gene uncertain. CDR3 length: 14 residues. V lost 4 bases, J lost 4 bases, and 9 bases lay in between. Per the germline V gene, CDR1 is SGHDT and CDR2 is YYEEEE. The CDR3 region has the DNA TGTGCCAGCAGCGAGAGAAGCGGGGCCAACGTCCTGACTTTC. Its translation is CASSERSGANVLTF. Using reference TRBV5-6 and TRBJ2-6 for the parts outside the CDR3, the full variable domain is DAGVTQSPTHLIKTRGQQVTLRCSPKSGHDTVSWYQQALGQGPQFIFQYYEEEERQRGNFPDRFSGHQFPNYSSELNVNALLLGDSALYLCASSERSGANVLTFGAGSRLTVL.

The genes are TRBV7-9 and TRBJ1-2; 7 nucleotides match TRBD1. CDR1 and CDR2 (germline): SEHNR, FQNEAQ (reference sequence). The CDR3 is 16 residues long. Germline trimming cut 5 bases from V and 4 bases from J; bases unmatched to any gene: 13. The CDR3 DNA is TGTGCCAGCAGCCCGGACAGGACAAACGGGATCTATGGCTACACCTTC. This encodes CASSPDRTNGIYGYTF.

This sequence joins TRBV11-2 and TRBJ2-3, with D possibly TRBD2 on 6 matching bases. The CDR3 runs 16 residues. Trimming took off 1 base at V and 1 base at J, with 12 bases between the two ends. Germline V CDR1 and CDR2: SGHAT, FQNNGV. CDR3 in DNA: TGTGCCAGCAGCTTAGTCTCTAGCGAAGGCACAGATACGCAGTATTTT. It codes for CASSLVSSEGTDTQYF. Filled out from reference TRBV11-2 and TRBJ2-3, the complete variable domain reads EAGVAQSPRYKIIEKRQSVAFWCNPISGHATLYWYQQILGQGPKLLIQFQNNGVVDDSQLPKDRFSAERLKGVDSTLKIQPAKLEDSAVYLCASSLVSSEGTDTQYFGPGTRLTVL.

This chain uses TRBV4-3 with TRBJ2-5; 9 bases align to TRBD2. CDR1 is LGHNA and CDR2 is YSLEER in the germline V gene. The CDR3 extends over 16 amino acids. The junction had 9 bases not matched to a gene; V was cut back by 3 bases and J by 4 bases. The CDR3 reads CASSQTVAGVIETQYF. The DNA for the CDR3 is TGCGCCAGCAGCCAGACTGTAGCGGGGGTAATAGAGACCCAGTACTTC.